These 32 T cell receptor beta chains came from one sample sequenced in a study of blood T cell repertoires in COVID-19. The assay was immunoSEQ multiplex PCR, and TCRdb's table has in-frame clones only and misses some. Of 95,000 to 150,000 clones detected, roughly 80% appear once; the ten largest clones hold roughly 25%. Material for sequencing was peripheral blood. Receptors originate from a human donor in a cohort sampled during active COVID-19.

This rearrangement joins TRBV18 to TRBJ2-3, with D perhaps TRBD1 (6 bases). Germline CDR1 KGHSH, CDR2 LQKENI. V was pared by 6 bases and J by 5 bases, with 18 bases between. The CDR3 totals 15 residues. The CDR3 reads CASSPGTIWQDTQYF. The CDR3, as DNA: TGTGCCAGCTCGCCGGGGACAATTTGGCAAGATACGCAGTATTTT.

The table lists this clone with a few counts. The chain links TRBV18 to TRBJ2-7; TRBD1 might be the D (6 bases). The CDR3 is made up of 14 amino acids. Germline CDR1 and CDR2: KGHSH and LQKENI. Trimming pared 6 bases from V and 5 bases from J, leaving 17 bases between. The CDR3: CASSTRTESHEQYF. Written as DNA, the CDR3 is TGTGCCAGCTCTACAAGGACAGAGAGCCACGAGCAGTACTTC. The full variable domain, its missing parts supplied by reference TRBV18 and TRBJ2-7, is NAGVMQNPRHLVRRRGQEARLRCSPMKGHSHVYWYRQLPEEGLKFMVYLQKENIIDESGMPKERFSAEFPKEGPSILRIQQVVRGDSAAYFCASSTRTESHEQYFGPGTRLTVT.

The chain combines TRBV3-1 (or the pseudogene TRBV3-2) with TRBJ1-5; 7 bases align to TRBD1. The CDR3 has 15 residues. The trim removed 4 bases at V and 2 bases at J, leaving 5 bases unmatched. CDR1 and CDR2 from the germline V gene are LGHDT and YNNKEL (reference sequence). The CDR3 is CASSRSGQCNQPQHF. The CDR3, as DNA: TGTGCCAGCAGCCGTTCGGGACAGTGCAATCAGCCCCAGCATTTT.

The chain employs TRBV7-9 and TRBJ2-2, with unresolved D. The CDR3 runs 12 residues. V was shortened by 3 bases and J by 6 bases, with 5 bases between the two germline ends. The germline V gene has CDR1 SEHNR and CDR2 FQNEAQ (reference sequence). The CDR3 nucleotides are TGTGCCAGCAGCTTCTACTCCGGGGAGCTGTTTTTT. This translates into CASSFYSGELFF.

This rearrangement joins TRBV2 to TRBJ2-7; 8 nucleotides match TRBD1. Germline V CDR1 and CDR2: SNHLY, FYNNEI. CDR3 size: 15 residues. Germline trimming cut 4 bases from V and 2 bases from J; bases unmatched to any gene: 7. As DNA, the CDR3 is TGTGCCAGCAGTGGACCAGGGGGCGGAACCTACGAGCAGTACTTC. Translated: CASSGPGGGTYEQYF. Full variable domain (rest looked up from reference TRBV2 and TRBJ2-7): EPEVTQTPSHQVTQMGQEVILRCVPISNHLYFYWYRQILGQKVEFLVSFYNNEISEKSEIFDDQFSVERPDGSNFTLKIRSTKLEDSAMYFCASSGPGGGTYEQYFGPGTRLTVT.

The CDR3 sequence is CASSSSHRGRYYNEQFF. DNA of the CDR3: TGTGCCAGCAGCTCGAGCCACAGGGGCCGATACTACAATGAGCAGTTCTTC. The chain joins TRBV7-6 to TRBJ2-1, with 7 nucleotides matching TRBD1. The germline V gene has CDR1 SGHVS and CDR2 FNYEAQ. CDR3 length: 17 amino acids. Trimming cost V 4 bases and J 3 bases; bases outside gene matches: 12.

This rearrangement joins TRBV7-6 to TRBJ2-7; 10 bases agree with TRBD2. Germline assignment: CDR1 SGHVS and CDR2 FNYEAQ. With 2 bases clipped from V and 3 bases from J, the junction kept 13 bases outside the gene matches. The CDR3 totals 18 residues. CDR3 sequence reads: CASSLRSLAGGGDYEQYF. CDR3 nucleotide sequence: TGTGCCAGCAGCTTAAGGAGTTTAGCGGGAGGAGGGGACTACGAGCAGTACTTC.

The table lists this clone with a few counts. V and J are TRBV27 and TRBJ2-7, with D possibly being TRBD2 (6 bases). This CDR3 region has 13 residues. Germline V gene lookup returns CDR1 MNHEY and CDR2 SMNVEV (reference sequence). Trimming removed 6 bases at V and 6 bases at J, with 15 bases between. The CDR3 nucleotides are TGTGCCAGCAGCAGTTATCGGGAGTCCGAGCAGTACTTC. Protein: CASSSYRESEQYF.

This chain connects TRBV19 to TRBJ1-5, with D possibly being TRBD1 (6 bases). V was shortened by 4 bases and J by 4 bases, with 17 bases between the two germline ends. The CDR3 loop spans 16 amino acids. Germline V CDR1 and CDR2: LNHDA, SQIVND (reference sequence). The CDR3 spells CASSTGRGTFNQPQHF. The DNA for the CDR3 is TGTGCCAGTAGTACAGGGCGAGGGACATTTAATCAGCCCCAGCATTTT.

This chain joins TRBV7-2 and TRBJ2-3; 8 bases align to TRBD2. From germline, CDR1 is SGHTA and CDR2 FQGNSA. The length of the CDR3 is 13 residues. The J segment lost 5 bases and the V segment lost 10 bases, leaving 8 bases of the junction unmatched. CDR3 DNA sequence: TGTGCCATCTCGGGAGGGCCGGGAGATACGCAGTATTTT. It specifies CAISGGPGDTQYF.

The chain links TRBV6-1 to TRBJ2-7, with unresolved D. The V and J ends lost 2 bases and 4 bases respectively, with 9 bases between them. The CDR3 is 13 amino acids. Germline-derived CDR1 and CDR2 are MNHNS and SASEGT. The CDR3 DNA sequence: TGTGCCAGCAGTGAAAATTCCAGTTACGAGCAGTACTTC. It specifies CASSENSSYEQYF.

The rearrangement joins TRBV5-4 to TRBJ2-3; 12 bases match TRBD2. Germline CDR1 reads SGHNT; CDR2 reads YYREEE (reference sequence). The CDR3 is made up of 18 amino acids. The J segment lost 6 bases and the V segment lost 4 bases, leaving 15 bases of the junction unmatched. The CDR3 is CASSTASGRASGSDTQYF. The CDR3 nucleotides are TGTGCCAGCAGCACCGCTAGCGGGAGGGCCTCAGGTTCTGATACGCAGTATTTT.

In DNA, the CDR3 is TGTGCCAGCAGAACAACAGGGGGAAGAGAGACCCAGTACTTC. Its protein product is CASRTTGGRETQYF. This chain uses TRBV27 with TRBJ2-5, with 8 nucleotides matching TRBD1. The CDR3 runs to 14 residues. Per germline, CDR1 MNHEY and CDR2 SMNVEV (reference sequence). The J segment lost 4 bases and the V segment lost 6 bases, leaving 7 bases of the junction unmatched.

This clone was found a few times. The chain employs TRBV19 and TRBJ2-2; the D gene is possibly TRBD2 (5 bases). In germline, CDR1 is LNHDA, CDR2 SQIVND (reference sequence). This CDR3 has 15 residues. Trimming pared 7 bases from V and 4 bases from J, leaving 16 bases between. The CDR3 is CASKPGYPLTGELFF. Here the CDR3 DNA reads TGTGCCAGTAAGCCGGGGTATCCTCTCACCGGGGAGCTGTTTTTT.

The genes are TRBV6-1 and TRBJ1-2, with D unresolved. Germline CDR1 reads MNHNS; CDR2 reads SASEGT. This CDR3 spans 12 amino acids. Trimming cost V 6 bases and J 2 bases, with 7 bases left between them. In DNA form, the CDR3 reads TGTGCCAGCAGCCGGAGGAACTATGGCTACACCTTC. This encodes CASSRRNYGYTF.

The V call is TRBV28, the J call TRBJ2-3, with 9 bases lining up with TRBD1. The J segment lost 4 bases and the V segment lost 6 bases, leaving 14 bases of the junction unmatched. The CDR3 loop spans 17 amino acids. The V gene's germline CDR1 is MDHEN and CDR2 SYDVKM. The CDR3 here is CASSLWAWDREADTQYF. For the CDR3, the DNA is TGTGCCAGCAGCCTTTGGGCCTGGGACAGGGAGGCAGATACGCAGTATTTT.

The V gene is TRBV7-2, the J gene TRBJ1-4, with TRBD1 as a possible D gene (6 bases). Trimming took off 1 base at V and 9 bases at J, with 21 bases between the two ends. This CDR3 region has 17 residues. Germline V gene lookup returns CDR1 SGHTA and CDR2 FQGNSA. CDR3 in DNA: TGTGCCAGCAGCTTAGGTGTGACGACAGGTGGTGGGCAAAAACTGTTTTTT. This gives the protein CASSLGVTTGGGQKLFF.

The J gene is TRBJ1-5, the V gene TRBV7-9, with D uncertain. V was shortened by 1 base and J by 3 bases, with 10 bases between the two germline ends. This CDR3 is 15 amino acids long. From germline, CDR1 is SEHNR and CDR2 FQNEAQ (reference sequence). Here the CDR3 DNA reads TGTGCCAGCAGCTTAGGTACCGGGGACAATCAGCCCCAGCATTTT. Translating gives CASSLGTGDNQPQHF.

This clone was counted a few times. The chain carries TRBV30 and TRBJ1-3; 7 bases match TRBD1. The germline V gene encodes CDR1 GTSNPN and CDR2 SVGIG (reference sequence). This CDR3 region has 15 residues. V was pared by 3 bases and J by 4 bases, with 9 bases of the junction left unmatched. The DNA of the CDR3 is TGTGCCTGGAGCGCAGACAGGGCGTCAGGAAACACCATATATTTT. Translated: CAWSADRASGNTIYF.

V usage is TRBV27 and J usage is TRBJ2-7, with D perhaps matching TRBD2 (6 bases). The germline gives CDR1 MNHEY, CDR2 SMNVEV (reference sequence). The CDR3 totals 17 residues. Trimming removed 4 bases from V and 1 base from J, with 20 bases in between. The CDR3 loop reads CASSSLTPTGLSYEQYF. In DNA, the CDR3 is TGTGCCAGCAGTTCACTTACCCCGACGGGACTTTCCTACGAGCAGTACTTC.

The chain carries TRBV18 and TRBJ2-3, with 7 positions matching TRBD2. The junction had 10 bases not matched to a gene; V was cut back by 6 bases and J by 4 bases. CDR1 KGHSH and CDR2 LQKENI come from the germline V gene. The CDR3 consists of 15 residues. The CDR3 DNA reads TGTGCCAGCTCGGTGAGCGGGACTGGGGCAGATACGCAGTATTTT. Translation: CASSVSGTGADTQYF.

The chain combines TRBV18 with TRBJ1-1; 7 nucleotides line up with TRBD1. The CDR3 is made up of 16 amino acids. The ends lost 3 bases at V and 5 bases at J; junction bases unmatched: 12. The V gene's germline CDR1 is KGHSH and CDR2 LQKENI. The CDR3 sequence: CASSPLQGGARTEAFF. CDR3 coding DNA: TGTGCCAGCTCACCGCTTCAAGGGGGCGCGAGGACTGAAGCTTTCTTT.

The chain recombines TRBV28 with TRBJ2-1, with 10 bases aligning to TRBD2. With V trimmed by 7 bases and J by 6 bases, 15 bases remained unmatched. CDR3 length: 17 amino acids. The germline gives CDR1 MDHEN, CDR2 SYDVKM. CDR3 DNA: TGTGCCAGCAACCGGCTGGTAGGGGCTAGCGGGAGCAATGAGCAGTTCTTC. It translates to CASNRLVGASGSNEQFF.

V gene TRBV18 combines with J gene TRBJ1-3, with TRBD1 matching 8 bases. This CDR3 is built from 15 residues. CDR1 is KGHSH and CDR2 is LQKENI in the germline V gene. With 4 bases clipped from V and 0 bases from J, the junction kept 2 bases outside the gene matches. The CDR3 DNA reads TGTGCCAGCTCACGTACAGGGGGCTCTGGAAACACCATATATTTT. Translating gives CASSRTGGSGNTIYF.

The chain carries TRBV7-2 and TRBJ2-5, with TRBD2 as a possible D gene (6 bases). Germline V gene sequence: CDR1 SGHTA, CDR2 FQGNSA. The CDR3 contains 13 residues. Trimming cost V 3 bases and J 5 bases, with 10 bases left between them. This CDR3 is CASSFRLGETQYF. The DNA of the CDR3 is TGTGCCAGCAGCTTCCGACTAGGGGAGACCCAGTACTTC.

The CDR3 bases are TGTGCCTGGAGTGTAGCGCAGAGTACCCAGCCCCAGCATTTT. It specifies CAWSVAQSTQPQHF. The chain joins TRBV30 to TRBJ1-5; D is uncertain. V was cut by 0 bases and J by 7 bases, with 13 bases left in between. The CDR3 is 14 residues long. From germline, CDR1 is GTSNPN and CDR2 SVGIG (reference sequence).

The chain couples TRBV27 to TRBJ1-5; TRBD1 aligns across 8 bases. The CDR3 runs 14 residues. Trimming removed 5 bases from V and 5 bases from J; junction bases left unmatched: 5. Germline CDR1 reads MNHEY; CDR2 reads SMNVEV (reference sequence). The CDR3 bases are TGTGCCAGCAGTCCTCAGGGGGCTGATCAGCCCCAGCATTTT. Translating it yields CASSPQGADQPQHF.

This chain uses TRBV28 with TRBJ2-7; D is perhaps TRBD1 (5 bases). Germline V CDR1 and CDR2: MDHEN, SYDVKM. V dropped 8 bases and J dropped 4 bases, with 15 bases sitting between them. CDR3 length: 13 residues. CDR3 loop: CASARGYRYEQYF. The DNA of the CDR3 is TGTGCCAGCGCGAGAGGATACAGGTACGAGCAGTACTTC.

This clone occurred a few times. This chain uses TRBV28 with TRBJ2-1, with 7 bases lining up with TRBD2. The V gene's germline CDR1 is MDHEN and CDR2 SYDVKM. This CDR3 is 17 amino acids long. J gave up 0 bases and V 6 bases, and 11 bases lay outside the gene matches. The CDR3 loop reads CASRTGGGGSSYNEQFF. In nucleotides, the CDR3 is TGTGCCAGCAGAACGGGCGGCGGGGGTAGCTCCTACAATGAGCAGTTCTTC.

CDR3 nucleotides: TGTGCCAGCAGTTTAGGGGCGGGAGGGGCAGATACGCAGTATTTT. It specifies CASSLGAGGADTQYF. The chain links TRBV27 to TRBJ2-3; 9 positions match TRBD2. The CDR3 has 15 amino acids. V trimming: 2 bases; J trimming: 4 bases; junction bases outside the gene matches: 4. Germline loops: CDR1 MNHEY, CDR2 SMNVEV (reference sequence).

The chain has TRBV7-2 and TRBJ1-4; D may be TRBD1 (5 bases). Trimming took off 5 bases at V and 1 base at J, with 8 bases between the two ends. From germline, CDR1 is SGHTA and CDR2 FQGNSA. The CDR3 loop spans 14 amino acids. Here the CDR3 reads CASSMGGTNEKLFF. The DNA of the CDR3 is TGTGCCAGCAGCATGGGGGGAACTAATGAAAAACTGTTTTTT.

The CDR3 here is CASSFSGGTGELFF. The CDR3 nucleotides read TGCGCCAGCAGCTTCTCGGGGGGCACCGGGGAGCTGTTTTTT. The chain joins TRBV5-1 to TRBJ2-2; TRBD2 matches at 7 bases. The CDR3 covers 14 residues. V shed 2 bases, J shed 4 bases, and the junction held 2 bases outside the gene matches. Germline assignment: CDR1 SGHRS and CDR2 YFSETQ.